This T cell receptor (beta chain) is from a study of T-cell memory formation after mild COVID-19. This CDR3 is built from 19 residues. Losses at the gene ends were 1 base for V and 8 bases for J; bases not matched to a gene: 19. In germline, CDR1 is SGHRS, CDR2 YFSETQ. Via MiXCR, TCRdb re-called the 5' RACE reads, giving one row per CDR3 protein. The sample consists of about 110,000 distinct CDR3 sequences, roughly a sixth of them appearing once. The gene calls are TRBV5-1 and TRBJ2-3; 10 nucleotides match TRBD2. Source material: PBMCs or a T cell subset sorted from them (not recorded which). This TCR derives from a man between 18 and 35 years old who had mild COVID-19 (a few samples of this study predate the infection). Cell type and time point are not known. The DNA for the CDR3 is TGCGCCAGCAGCTTGAGGCTAGCGGGGGCATTGCCCCGGATGGGTACGCAGTATTTT. Translation: CASSLRLAGALPRMGTQYF.